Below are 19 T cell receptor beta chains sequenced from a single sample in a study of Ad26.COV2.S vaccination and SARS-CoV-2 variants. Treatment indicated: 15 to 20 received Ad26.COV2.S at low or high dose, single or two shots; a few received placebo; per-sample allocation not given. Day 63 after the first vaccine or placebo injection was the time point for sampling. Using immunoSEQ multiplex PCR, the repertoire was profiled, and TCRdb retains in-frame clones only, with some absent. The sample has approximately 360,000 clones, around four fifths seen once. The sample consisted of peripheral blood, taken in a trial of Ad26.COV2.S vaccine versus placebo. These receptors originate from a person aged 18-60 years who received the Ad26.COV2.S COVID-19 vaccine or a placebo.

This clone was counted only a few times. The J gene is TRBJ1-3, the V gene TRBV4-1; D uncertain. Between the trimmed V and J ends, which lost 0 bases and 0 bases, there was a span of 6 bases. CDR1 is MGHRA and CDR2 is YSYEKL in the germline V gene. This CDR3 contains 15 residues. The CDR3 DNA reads TGCGCCAGCAGCCAAGAACAGCTCTCTGGAAACACCATATATTTT. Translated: CASSQEQLSGNTIYF.

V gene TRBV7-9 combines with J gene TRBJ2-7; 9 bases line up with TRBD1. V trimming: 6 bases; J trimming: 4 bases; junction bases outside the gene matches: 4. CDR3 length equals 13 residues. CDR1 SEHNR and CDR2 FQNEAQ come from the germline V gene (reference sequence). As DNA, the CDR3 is TGTGCCAGCAGTCGGGACAGGGAGTACGAGCAGTACTTC. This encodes CASSRDREYEQYF.

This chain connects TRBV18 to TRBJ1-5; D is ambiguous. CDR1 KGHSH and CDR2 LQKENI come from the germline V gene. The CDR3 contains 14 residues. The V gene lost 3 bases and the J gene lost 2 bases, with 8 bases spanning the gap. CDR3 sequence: CASSPEGGNQPQHF. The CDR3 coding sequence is TGTGCCAGCTCACCGGAGGGTGGCAATCAGCCCCAGCATTTT. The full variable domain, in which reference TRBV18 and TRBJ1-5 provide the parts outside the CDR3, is NAGVMQNPRHLVRRRGQEARLRCSPMKGHSHVYWYRQLPEEGLKFMVYLQKENIIDESGMPKERFSAEFPKEGPSILRIQQVVRGDSAAYFCASSPEGGNQPQHFGDGTRLSIL.

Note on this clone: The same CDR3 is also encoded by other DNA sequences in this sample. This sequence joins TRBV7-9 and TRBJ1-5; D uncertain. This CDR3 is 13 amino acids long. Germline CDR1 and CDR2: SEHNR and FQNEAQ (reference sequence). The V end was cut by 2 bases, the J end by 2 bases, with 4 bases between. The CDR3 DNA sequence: TGTGCCAGCAGCTTACAGGGCAATCAGCCCCAGCATTTT. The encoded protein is CASSLQGNQPQHF. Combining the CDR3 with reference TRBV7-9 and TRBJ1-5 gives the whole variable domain DTGVSQNPRHKITKRGQNVTFRCDPISEHNRLYWYRQTLGQGPEFLTYFQNEAQLEKSRLLSDRFSAERPKGSFSTLEIQRTEQGDSAMYLCASSLQGNQPQHFGDGTRLSIL.

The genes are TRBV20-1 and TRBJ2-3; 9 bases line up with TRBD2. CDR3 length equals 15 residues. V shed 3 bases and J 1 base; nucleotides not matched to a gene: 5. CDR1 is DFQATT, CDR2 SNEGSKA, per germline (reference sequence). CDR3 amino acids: CSASSGRWGTDTQYF. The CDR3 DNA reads TGCAGTGCTAGTAGCGGGAGATGGGGCACAGATACGCAGTATTTT.

The CDR3 nucleotides read TGTGCCAGCAGCGCTACGACAGGCCTGAGGGTTTACGAGCAGTACTTC. Translation gives CASSATTGLRVYEQYF. The genes are TRBV9 and TRBJ2-7, with TRBD1 as a possible D gene (6 bases). Per the germline V gene, CDR1 is SGDLS and CDR2 is YYNGEE. Between the trimmed V and J ends, which lost 3 bases and 4 bases, there was a span of 20 bases. The CDR3 is made up of 16 amino acids.

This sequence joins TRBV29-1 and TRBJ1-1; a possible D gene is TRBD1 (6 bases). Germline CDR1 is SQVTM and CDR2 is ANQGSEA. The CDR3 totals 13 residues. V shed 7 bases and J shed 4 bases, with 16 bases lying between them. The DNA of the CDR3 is TGCAGCGGACTATTACAGGGTTTCACTGAAGCTTTCTTT. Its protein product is CSGLLQGFTEAFF. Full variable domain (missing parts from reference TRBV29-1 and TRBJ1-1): SAVISQKPSRDICQRGTSLTIQCQVDSQVTMMFWYRQQPGQSLTLIATANQGSEATYESGFVIDKFPISRPNLTFSTLTVSNMSPEDSSIYLCSGLLQGFTEAFFGQGTRLTVV.

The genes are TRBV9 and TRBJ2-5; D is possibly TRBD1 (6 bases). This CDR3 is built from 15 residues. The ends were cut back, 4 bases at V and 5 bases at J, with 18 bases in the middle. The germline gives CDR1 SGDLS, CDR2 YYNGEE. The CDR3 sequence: CASSPHAGARETQYF. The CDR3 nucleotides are TGTGCCAGCAGCCCCCATGCAGGGGCTCGGGAGACCCAGTACTTC.

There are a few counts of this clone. The CDR3 reads CSVAGSGGDEKLFF. The CDR3 DNA is TGCAGCGTCGCAGGATCGGGGGGCGATGAAAAACTGTTTTTT. V and J are TRBV29-1 and TRBJ1-4; D possibly corresponds to TRBD1 (6 bases). Germline CDR1 reads SQVTM; CDR2 reads ANQGSEA. The CDR3 loop spans 14 amino acids. V lost 6 bases and J 6 bases, leaving 17 bases between the germline ends. Full variable domain (missing parts from reference TRBV29-1 and TRBJ1-4): SAVISQKPSRDICQRGTSLTIQCQVDSQVTMMFWYRQQPGQSLTLIATANQGSEATYESGFVIDKFPISRPNLTFSTLTVSNMSPEDSSIYLCSVAGSGGDEKLFFGSGTQLSVL.

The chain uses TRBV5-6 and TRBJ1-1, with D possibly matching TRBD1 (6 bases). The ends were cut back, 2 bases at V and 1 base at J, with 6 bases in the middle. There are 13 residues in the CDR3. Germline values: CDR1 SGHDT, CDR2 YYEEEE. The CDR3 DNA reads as TGTGCCAGCAGCTTCAGGGGGAACACTGAAGCTTTCTTT. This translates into CASSFRGNTEAFF.

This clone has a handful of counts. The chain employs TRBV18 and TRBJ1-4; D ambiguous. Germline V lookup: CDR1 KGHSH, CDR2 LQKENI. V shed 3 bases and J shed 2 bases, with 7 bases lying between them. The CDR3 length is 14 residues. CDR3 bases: TGTGCCAGCTCACCGGAGATGACTAATGAAAAACTGTTTTTT. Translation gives CASSPEMTNEKLFF.

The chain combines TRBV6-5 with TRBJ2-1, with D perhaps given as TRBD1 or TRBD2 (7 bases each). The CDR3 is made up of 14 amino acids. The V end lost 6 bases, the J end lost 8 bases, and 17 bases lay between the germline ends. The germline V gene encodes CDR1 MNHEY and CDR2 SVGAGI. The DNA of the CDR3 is TGTGCCAGCAGCCCCAGGGGGGGGCTGGATGAGCAGTTCTTC. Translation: CASSPRGGLDEQFF.

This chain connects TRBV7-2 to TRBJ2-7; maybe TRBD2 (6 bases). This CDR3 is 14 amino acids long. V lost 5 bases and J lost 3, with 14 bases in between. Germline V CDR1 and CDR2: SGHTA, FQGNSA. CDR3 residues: CASSAPGTRYEQYF. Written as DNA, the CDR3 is TGTGCCAGCAGCGCGCCCGGGACTCGCTACGAGCAGTACTTC.

CDR3 bases: TGTGCCAGCAGCCTTACTAGCGAAGAGACCCAGTACTTC. This translates into CASSLTSEETQYF. This rearrangement joins TRBV3-1 (or the pseudogene TRBV3-2) to TRBJ2-5, with 7 bases aligning to TRBD2. V lost 4 bases and J lost 3; bases outside the gene matches: 2. CDR1 and CDR2 from the germline V gene are LGHDT and YNNKEL (reference sequence). The CDR3 runs 13 residues.

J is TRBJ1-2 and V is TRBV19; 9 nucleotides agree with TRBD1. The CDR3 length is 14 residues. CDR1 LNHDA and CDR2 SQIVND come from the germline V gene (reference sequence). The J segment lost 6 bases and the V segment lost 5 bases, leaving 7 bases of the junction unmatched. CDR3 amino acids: CASSATGQGHGYTF. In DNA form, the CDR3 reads TGTGCCAGTAGTGCCACGGGACAGGGCCATGGCTACACCTTC.

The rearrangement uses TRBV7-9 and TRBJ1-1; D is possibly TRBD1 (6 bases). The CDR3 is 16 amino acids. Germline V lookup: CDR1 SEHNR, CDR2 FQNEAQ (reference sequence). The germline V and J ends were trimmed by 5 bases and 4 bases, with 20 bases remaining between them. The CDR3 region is CASSPTSTGAVTEAFF. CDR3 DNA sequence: TGTGCCAGCAGCCCTACTTCAACGGGGGCGGTCACTGAAGCTTTCTTT.

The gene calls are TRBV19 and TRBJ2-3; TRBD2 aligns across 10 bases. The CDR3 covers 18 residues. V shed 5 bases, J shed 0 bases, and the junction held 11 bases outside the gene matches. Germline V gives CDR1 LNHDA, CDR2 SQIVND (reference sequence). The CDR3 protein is CASSFRLAGYQSTDTQYF. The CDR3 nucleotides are TGTGCCAGTAGTTTCCGACTAGCGGGCTACCAGAGCACAGATACGCAGTATTTT.

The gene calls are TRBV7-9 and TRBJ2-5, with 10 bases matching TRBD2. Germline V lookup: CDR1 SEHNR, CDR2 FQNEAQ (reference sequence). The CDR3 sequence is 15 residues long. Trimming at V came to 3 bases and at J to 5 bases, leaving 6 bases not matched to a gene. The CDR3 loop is CASSFPSGGLETQYF. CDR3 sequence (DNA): TGTGCCAGCAGCTTCCCTAGCGGGGGTTTGGAGACCCAGTACTTC. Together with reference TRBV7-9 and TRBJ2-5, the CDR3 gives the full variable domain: DTGVSQNPRHKITKRGQNVTFRCDPISEHNRLYWYRQTLGQGPEFLTYFQNEAQLEKSRLLSDRFSAERPKGSFSTLEIQRTEQGDSAMYLCASSFPSGGLETQYFGPGTRLLVL.

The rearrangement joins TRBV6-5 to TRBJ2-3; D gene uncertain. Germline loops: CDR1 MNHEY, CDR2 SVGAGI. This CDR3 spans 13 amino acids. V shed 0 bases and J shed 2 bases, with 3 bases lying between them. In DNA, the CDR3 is TGTGCCAGCAGTTACTCGATCACAGATACGCAGTATTTT. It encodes CASSYSITDTQYF.